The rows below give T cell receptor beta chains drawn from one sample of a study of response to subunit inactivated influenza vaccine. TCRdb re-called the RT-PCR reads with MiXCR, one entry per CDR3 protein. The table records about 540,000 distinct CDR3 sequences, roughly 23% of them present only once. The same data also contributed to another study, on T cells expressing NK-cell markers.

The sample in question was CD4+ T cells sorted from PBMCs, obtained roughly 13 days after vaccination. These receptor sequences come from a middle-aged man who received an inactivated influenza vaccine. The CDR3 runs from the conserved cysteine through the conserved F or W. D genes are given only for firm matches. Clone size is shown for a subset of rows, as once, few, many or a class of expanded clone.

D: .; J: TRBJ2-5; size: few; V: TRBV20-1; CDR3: CSAISGKTQYF; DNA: TGCAGTGCCATTTCGGGGAAGACCCAGTACTTC
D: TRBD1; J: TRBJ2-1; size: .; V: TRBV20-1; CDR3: CSADNRGYEQFF; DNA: TGCAGTGCTGATAACAGGGGCTACGAGCAGTTCTTC
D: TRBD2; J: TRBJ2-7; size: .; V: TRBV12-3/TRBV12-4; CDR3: CASSLSASGIYEQYF; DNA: TGTGCCAGCAGTTTATCGGCTAGCGGGATCTACGAGCAGTACTTC
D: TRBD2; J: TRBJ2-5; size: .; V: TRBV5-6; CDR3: CASSLEASGKLVETQYF; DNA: TGTGCCAGCAGCTTGGAGGCTAGCGGGAAGCTGGTAGAGACCCAGTACTTC
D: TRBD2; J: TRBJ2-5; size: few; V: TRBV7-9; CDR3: CASSRRGTETQYF; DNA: TGTGCCAGCAGCCGGCGGGGGACGGAGACCCAGTACTTC
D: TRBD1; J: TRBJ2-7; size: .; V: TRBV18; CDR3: CASSRQGRVAYEQYF; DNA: TGTGCCAGCTCTCGACAGGGTCGGGTCGCCTACGAGCAGTACTTC
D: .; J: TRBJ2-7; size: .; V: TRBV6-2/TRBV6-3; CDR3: CASSYPQSSYEQYF; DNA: TGTGCCAGCAGTTACCCCCAGAGCTCCTACGAGCAGTACTTC
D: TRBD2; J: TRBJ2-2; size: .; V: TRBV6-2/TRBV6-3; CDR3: CASSYWSSGDNTGELFF; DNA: TGTGCCAGCAGTTACTGGTCTAGCGGGGATAACACCGGGGAGCTGTTTTTT
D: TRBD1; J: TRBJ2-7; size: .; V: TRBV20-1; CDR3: CSAGFPGQGYEQYF; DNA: TGCAGTGCTGGATTCCCGGGACAGGGTTACGAGCAGTACTTC
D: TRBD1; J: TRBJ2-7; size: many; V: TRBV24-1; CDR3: CATSEPGTAAEQYF; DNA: TGTGCCACCAGTGAACCCGGGACAGCTGCCGAGCAGTACTTC
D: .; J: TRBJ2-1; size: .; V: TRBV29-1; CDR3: CSVGRVGYNEQFF; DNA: TGCAGCGTGGGGCGGGTAGGGTACAATGAGCAGTTCTTC
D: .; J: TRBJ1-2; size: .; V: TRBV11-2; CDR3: CASRPPALNYGYTF; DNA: TGTGCCAGCAGACCCCCGGCGCTGAACTATGGCTACACCTTC
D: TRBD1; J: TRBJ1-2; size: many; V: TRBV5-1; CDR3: CASSATGVEYGYTF; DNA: TGCGCCAGCAGCGCGACAGGGGTTGAGTATGGCTACACCTTC
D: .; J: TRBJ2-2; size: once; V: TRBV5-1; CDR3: CAISSTPRVETGELFF; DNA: TGCGCCATCAGCAGTACACCCAGGGTTGAAACCGGGGAGCTGTTTTTT
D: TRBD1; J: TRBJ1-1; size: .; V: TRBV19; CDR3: CASRMRGRGTEAFF; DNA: TGTGCCAGTAGAATGAGGGGGCGAGGCACTGAAGCTTTCTTT
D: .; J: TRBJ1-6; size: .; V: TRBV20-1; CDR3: CSARDRGRNDSPLHF; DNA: TGCAGTGCTAGAGATAGGGGCAGGAACGATTCACCCCTCCACTTT
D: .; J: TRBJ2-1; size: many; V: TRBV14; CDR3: CASSQVGVSYNEQFF; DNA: TGTGCCAGCAGCCAAGTCGGGGTGTCCTACAATGAGCAGTTCTTC
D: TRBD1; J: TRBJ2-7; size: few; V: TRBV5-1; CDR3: CASSLVTAGQGAYEQYF; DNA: TGCGCCAGCAGCTTGGTAACGGCGGGACAGGGGGCCTACGAGCAGTACTTC
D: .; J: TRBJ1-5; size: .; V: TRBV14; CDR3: CASSQERPLEYSNQPQHF; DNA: TGTGCCAGCAGCCAAGAGCGGCCCTTGGAATATAGCAATCAGCCCCAGCATTTT
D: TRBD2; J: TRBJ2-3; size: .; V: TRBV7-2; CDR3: CASRRTGGIDTQYF; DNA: TGTGCCAGCAGGAGGACCGGGGGGATAGATACGCAGTATTTT
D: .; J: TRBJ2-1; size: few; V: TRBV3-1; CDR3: CASSHSGSVFEQFF; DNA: TGTGCCAGCAGCCATTCGGGCTCAGTTTTTGAGCAGTTCTTC
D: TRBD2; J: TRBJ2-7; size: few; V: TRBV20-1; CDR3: CSATGTTSYEQYF; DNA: TGCAGTGCTACTGGGACTACCTCCTACGAGCAGTACTTC
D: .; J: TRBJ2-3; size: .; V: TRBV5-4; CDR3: CASSFLEGTDTQYF; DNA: TGTGCCAGCAGCTTTTTGGAGGGCACAGATACGCAGTATTTT
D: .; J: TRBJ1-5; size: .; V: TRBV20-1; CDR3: CSARVGVFQPQHF; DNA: TGCAGTGCTAGAGTAGGAGTTTTTCAGCCCCAGCATTTT
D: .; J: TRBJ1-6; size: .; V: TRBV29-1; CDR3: CSVRDANSPLHF; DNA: TGCAGCGTCCGGGACGCGAATTCACCCCTCCACTTT
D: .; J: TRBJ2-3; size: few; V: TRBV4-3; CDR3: CASSQERINTDTQYF; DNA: TGCGCCAGCAGCCAAGAGCGAATTAACACAGATACGCAGTATTTT
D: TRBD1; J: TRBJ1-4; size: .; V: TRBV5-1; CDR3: CASSLQGAQTEKLFF; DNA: TGCGCCAGCAGCTTGCAGGGGGCGCAGACTGAAAAACTGTTTTTT
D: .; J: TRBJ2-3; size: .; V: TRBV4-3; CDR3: CASSQEKIGIGTDTQYF; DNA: TGCGCCAGCAGCCAAGAGAAAATAGGGATAGGCACAGATACGCAGTATTTT
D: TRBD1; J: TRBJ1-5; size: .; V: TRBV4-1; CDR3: CASSQEDRVGNQPQHF; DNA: TGCGCCAGCAGCCAAGAGGACAGGGTCGGCAATCAGCCCCAGCATTTT
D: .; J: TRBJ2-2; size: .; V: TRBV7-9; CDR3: CASSSSGAGELFF; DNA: TGTGCCAGCAGCTCATCGGGCGCCGGGGAGCTGTTTTTT
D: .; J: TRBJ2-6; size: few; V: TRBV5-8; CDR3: CASSLEGVSSGANVLTF; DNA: TGTGCCAGCAGCTTGGAGGGAGTCAGCTCTGGGGCCAACGTCCTGACTTTC
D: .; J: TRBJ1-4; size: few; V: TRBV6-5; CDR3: CASSSGEVGEKLFF; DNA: TGTGCCAGCAGTTCCGGGGAGGTTGGGGAAAAACTGTTTTTT
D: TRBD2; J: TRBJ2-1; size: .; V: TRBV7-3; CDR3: CASSLRTSDNEQFF; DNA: TGTGCCAGCAGCCTCCGGACTAGCGACAATGAGCAGTTCTTC
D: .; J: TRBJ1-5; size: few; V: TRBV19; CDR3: CASSIPGNQPQHF; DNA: TGTGCCAGTAGTATTCCGGGGAATCAGCCCCAGCATTTT
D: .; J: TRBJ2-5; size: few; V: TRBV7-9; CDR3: CASSLKRSGASRETQYF; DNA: TGTGCCAGCAGCTTAAAACGGTCGGGGGCCTCACGGGAGACCCAGTACTTC
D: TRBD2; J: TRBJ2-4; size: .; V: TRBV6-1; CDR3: CASRAGTSLPKNIQYF; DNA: TGTGCCAGCAGGGCTGGGACTAGTTTACCCAAAAACATTCAGTACTTC
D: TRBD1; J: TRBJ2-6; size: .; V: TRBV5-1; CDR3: CASSPGTAPGANVLTF; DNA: TGCGCCAGCAGCCCCGGGACAGCTCCTGGGGCCAACGTCCTGACTTTC
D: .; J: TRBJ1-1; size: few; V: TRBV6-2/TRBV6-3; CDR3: CASSLKIRGMNTEAFF; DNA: TGTGCCAGCAGTTTGAAGATCAGGGGTATGAACACTGAAGCTTTCTTT
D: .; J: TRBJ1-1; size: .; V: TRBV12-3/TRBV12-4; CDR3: CASSLASRNTEAFF; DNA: TGTGCCAGCAGTTTAGCGAGCAGGAACACTGAAGCTTTCTTT
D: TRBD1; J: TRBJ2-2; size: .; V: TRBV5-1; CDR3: CASSGGQGKELFF; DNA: TGCGCCAGCAGCGGTGGACAGGGAAAGGAGCTGTTTTTT
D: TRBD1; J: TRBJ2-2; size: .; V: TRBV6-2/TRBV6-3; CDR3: CASSYPGTGGFKDTGELFF; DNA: TGTGCCAGCAGTTACCCCGGGACAGGGGGTTTTAAGGACACCGGGGAGCTGTTTTTT
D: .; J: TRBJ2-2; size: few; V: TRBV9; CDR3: CASSVGQGNTGELFF; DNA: TGTGCCAGCAGCGTAGGGCAGGGGAACACCGGGGAGCTGTTTTTT
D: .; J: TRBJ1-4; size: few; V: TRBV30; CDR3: CAWRRWGPTNEKLFF; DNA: TGTGCCTGGAGGAGATGGGGGCCTACTAATGAAAAACTGTTTTTT
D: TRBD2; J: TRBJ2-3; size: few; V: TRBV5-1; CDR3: CASSFSSGRSDTQYF; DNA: TGCGCCAGCAGCTTCTCTAGCGGGAGGTCAGATACGCAGTATTTT
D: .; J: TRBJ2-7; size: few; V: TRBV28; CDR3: CASSLGWPYEQYF; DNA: TGTGCCAGCAGTTTAGGGTGGCCCTACGAGCAGTACTTC
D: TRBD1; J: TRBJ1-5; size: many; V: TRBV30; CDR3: CAWRAGQPNQPQHF; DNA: TGTGCCTGGAGAGCGGGACAGCCGAATCAGCCCCAGCATTTT
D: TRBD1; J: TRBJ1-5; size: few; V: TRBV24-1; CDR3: CATSDLRDRYSNQPQHF; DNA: TGTGCCACCAGTGATTTGCGGGACAGGTATAGCAATCAGCCCCAGCATTTT
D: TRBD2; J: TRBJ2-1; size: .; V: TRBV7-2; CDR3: CASSLASSGGQQFF; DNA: TGTGCCAGCAGCTTAGCTTCTAGCGGGGGCCAGCAGTTCTTC
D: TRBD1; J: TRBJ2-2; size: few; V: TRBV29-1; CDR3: CSVEDRGRTGELFF; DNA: TGCAGCGTTGAGGACAGGGGAAGGACCGGGGAGCTGTTTTTT
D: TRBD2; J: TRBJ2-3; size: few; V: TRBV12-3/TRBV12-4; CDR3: CASSTGLAGGTDTQYF; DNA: TGTGCCAGCAGTACGGGACTAGCGGGGGGCACAGATACGCAGTATTTT
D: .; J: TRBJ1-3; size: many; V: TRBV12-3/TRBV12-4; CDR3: CASSSGVQGNTIYF; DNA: TGTGCCAGCAGTTCAGGGGTACAAGGAAACACCATATATTTT
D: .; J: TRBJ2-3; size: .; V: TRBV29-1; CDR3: CSVEVPFIRTDTQYF; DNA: TGCAGCGTTGAAGTTCCGTTTATACGCACAGATACGCAGTATTTT